The 12 T cell receptor beta chains below all came from one sample that was sequenced in a study of blood T cell repertoires in COVID-19. Measured with immunoSEQ multiplex PCR; TCRdb has only the in-frame clones, and not every one. The top ten hold just over 2.5% of the sample, which has approximately 70,000 clones, roughly 88% seen once. The sequenced sample was peripheral blood. The receptors stem from a human donor in a cohort sampled during active COVID-19.

CDR3 loop: CASSIMGQGIHEQYF. The CDR3 DNA reads TGTGCCAGTAGTATAATGGGACAGGGGATACACGAGCAGTACTTC. V usage is TRBV19 and J usage is TRBJ2-7, with 10 bases identical to TRBD1. The junction had 6 bases not matched to a gene; V was cut back by 2 bases and J by 5 bases. CDR3 length: 15 amino acids. Germline CDR1 reads LNHDA; CDR2 reads SQIVND (reference sequence).

The chain couples TRBV27 to TRBJ2-6; tentatively, D is TRBD1 (6 bases). The CDR3 loop spans 15 amino acids. V lost 6 bases and J 4 bases, leaving 13 bases between the germline ends. CDR1 and CDR2 (germline): MNHEY, SMNVEV (reference sequence). Here the CDR3 reads CASRRTGFGANVLTF. CDR3 coding DNA: TGTGCCAGCAGACGAACAGGGTTCGGGGCCAACGTCCTGACTTTC.

The genes are TRBV6-5 and TRBJ1-2; D gene ambiguous. This CDR3 is built from 15 residues. Germline V gene sequence: CDR1 MNHEY, CDR2 SVGAGI. V was trimmed by 6 bases and J by 3 bases, leaving 17 bases between them. DNA for the CDR3: TGTGCCAGCAGGCCCGCGGGTAGGGAGTACTATGGCTACACCTTC. Its translation: CASRPAGREYYGYTF.

This rearrangement joins TRBV11-1 to TRBJ2-3; TRBD1 matches at 10 bases. CDR3 size: 16 residues. Looked up from germline, CDR1 is SGHAT and CDR2 is FQDESV (reference sequence). V was pared by 1 base and J by 6 bases, with 7 bases of the junction left unmatched. CDR3 region: CASSLEDRGRMDTQYF. The DNA of the CDR3 is TGTGCCAGCAGCTTAGAAGACAGGGGGCGTATGGATACGCAGTATTTT. Based on the CDR3 plus reference TRBV11-1 and TRBJ2-3, the full variable domain is EAEVAQSPRYKITEKSQAVAFWCDPISGHATLYWYRQILGQGPELLVQFQDESVVDDSQLPKDRFSAERLKGVDSTLKIQPAELGDSAMYLCASSLEDRGRMDTQYFGPGTRLTVL.

The V call is TRBV9, the J call TRBJ2-2; tentatively, D is TRBD2 (6 bases). The CDR3 runs 15 residues. From germline, CDR1 is SGDLS and CDR2 YYNGEE. V lost 0 bases to trimming and J lost 1 base, with 7 bases between them. CDR3: CASSVVGGNTGELFF. The CDR3 DNA is TGTGCCAGCAGCGTAGTGGGGGGGAACACCGGGGAGCTGTTTTTT.

The chain joins TRBV5-1 to TRBJ2-7, with a possible D match to TRBD1 (5 bases). The CDR3 length is 14 residues. V shed 6 bases and J shed 3 bases, with 16 bases lying between them. The germline CDR1 and CDR2 sequences are SGHRS and YFSETQ. The CDR3 reads CASTRGFDSYEQYF. The CDR3 nucleotides are TGCGCCAGCACCCGAGGTTTCGACAGCTACGAGCAGTACTTC.

The rearrangement uses TRBV5-5 and TRBJ2-5; perhaps TRBD1 as D (5 bases). This CDR3 has 14 residues. Trimming removed 0 bases from V and 2 bases from J, with 8 bases in between. Germline loops: CDR1 SGHKS, CDR2 YYEKEE (reference sequence). The CDR3 DNA reads as TGTGCCAGCAGCTTGGCCCGACAGCAAGAGACCCAGTACTTC. Amino acids: CASSLARQQETQYF. The complete variable domain, with remaining parts taken from reference TRBV5-5 and TRBJ2-5, reads DAGVTQSPTHLIKTRGQQVTLRCSPISGHKSVSWYQQVLGQGPQFIFQYYEKEERGRGNFPDRFSARQFPNYSSELNVNALLLGDSALYLCASSLARQQETQYFGPGTRLLVL.

The J gene is TRBJ2-3, the V gene TRBV15; 12 nucleotides agree with TRBD2. V was clipped by 0 bases and J by 4 bases; unmatched bases: 8. Germline lookup yields CDR1 LNHNV and CDR2 YYDKDF (reference sequence). The CDR3 is made up of 18 amino acids. The CDR3 loop is CATSRDPPSSGGADTQYF. The CDR3 region has the DNA TGTGCCACCAGCAGAGATCCCCCCTCTAGCGGGGGGGCAGATACGCAGTATTTT.

Notes on this clone: The same CDR3 is also encoded by other DNA sequences in this sample. The chain has TRBV13 and TRBJ1-6; D is perhaps TRBD1 (6 bases). The CDR3 is 16 amino acids. Germline V gene lookup returns CDR1 PRHDT and CDR2 FYEKMQ (reference sequence). The V gene lost 3 bases and the J gene lost 6 bases, with 15 bases spanning the gap. The CDR3 region has the DNA TGTGCCAGCAGCTTGGGGGGGGCCGATAGTAATTCACCCCTCCACTTT. Amino acids: CASSLGGADSNSPLHF. The complete variable domain, with remaining parts taken from reference TRBV13 and TRBJ1-6, reads AAGVIQSPRHLIKEKRETATLKCYPIPRHDTVYWYQQGPGQDPQFLISFYEKMQSDKGSIPDRFSAQQFSDYHSELNMSSLELGDSALYFCASSLGGADSNSPLHFGNGTRLTVT.

A note on this clone: At one boundary the junction diverges from the germline segment, which might be a read error. The chain recombines TRBV7-2 with TRBJ2-6; D gene ambiguous. The CDR3 runs to 15 residues. The germline gives CDR1 SGHTA, CDR2 FQGNSA. The CDR3 region is CVSSLDRLGANVLTF. The CDR3 nucleotides are TGTGTCAGCAGCTTAGATCGTCTGGGGGCCAACGTCCTGACTTTC. The entire variable domain, with the rest obtained from reference TRBV7-2 and TRBJ2-6, is as follows: GAGVSQSPSNKVTEKGKDVELRCDPISGHTALYWYRQSLGQGLEFLIYFQGNSAPDKSGLPSDRFSAERTGGSVSTLTIQRTQQEDSAVYLCVSSLDRLGANVLTFGAGSRLTVL.

The chain employs TRBV2 and TRBJ1-5, with D tentatively TRBD1 (6 bases). The V and J ends lost 2 bases and 6 bases respectively, with 11 bases between them. Germline-derived CDR1 and CDR2 are SNHLY and FYNNEI. The CDR3 extends over 14 amino acids. The CDR3 bases are TGTGCCAGCAGTGAAATAGGGGGGGGTCAGCCCCAGCATTTT. This translates into CASSEIGGGQPQHF.

The chain uses TRBV9 and TRBJ2-5; tentatively, D is TRBD2 (6 bases). Germline V lookup: CDR1 SGDLS, CDR2 YYNGEE. The ends were cut back, 0 bases at V and 7 bases at J, with 7 bases in the middle. The CDR3 is 12 residues long. The CDR3 DNA reads TGTGCCAGCAGCGTAGAGGGAGGGACCCAGTACTTC. Protein product: CASSVEGGTQYF.